A single sample is the source of the 13 T cell receptor beta chains below, sequenced in a study of blood T cell repertoires in COVID-19. Repertoires were generated with immunoSEQ multiplex PCR, while TCRdb's copy carries only in-frame clones and drops some. Of nearly 250,000 clones listed, around 88% are singletons. The specimen sequenced was peripheral blood. These receptors came from a woman of 80 years or more with COVID-19, enrolled during active disease.

This chain uses TRBV7-9 with TRBJ1-1, with unresolved D. The CDR3 has 16 residues. Trimming shortened V by 1 base and J by 1 base, and 13 bases separated the two germline ends. The germline V gene encodes CDR1 SEHNR and CDR2 FQNEAQ (reference sequence). CDR3 sequence: CASSLELGRTNTEAFF. CDR3 DNA sequence: TGTGCCAGCAGCTTAGAACTAGGGCGCACGAACACTGAAGCTTTCTTT.

This clone was seen a few times. This sequence joins TRBV2 and TRBJ2-2, with TRBD1 matching 8 bases. The CDR3 loop spans 14 amino acids. V lost 3 bases and J lost 5; bases outside the gene matches: 2. Germline V gene sequence: CDR1 SNHLY, CDR2 FYNNEI. The CDR3: CASSDRGLTGELFF. For the CDR3, the DNA is TGTGCCAGCAGTGACAGGGGGCTTACCGGGGAGCTGTTTTTT. Drawing the rest from reference TRBV2 and TRBJ2-2, the complete variable domain is EPEVTQTPSHQVTQMGQEVILRCVPISNHLYFYWYRQILGQKVEFLVSFYNNEISEKSEIFDDQFSVERPDGSNFTLKIRSTKLEDSAMYFCASSDRGLTGELFFGEGSRLTVL.

This chain joins TRBV28 and TRBJ1-5; 12 bases match TRBD1. Germline V gives CDR1 MDHEN, CDR2 SYDVKM. The CDR3 extends over 15 amino acids. J lost 6 bases, V lost 4 bases, and 4 bases had no gene match. The CDR3 is CASSSGTGGPQPQHF. CDR3 in DNA: TGTGCCAGCAGTTCAGGGACAGGGGGCCCTCAGCCCCAGCATTTT.

The chain links TRBV10-3 to TRBJ2-3; 12 bases line up with TRBD2. CDR3 length: 18 amino acids. V gave up 4 bases and J gave up 0 bases; unmatched junction bases: 8. Looked up from germline, CDR1 is ENHRY and CDR2 is SYGVKD. This chain's CDR3 is CAISGQGLAGHSTDTQYF. CDR3 DNA: TGTGCCATCAGTGGACAAGGACTAGCGGGGCACAGCACAGATACGCAGTATTTT.

The rearrangement links TRBV24-1 to TRBJ2-7; maybe TRBD2 (5 bases). V was trimmed by 3 bases and J by 2 bases, leaving 16 bases between them. Germline CDR1 is KGHDR and CDR2 is SFDVKD. The CDR3 totals 16 residues. CDR3 coding DNA: TGTGCCACCAGTGATCCCCAGCGGCGCAGAACCTACGAGCAGTACTTC. Translated: CATSDPQRRRTYEQYF.

This chain links TRBV19 with TRBJ2-5; 10 nucleotides align to TRBD1. Germline lookup yields CDR1 LNHDA and CDR2 SQIVND (reference sequence). The CDR3 runs to 16 residues. V dropped 0 bases and J dropped 5; count of bases not matched to a gene: 6. The CDR3 DNA sequence: TGTGCCAGTAGTATAGAAACCGGGACAGGGGTTGAGACCCAGTACTTC. Its protein is CASSIETGTGVETQYF.

The chain has TRBV6-1 and TRBJ1-3; perhaps TRBD1 as D (6 bases). This CDR3 contains 15 residues. V lost 2 bases and J 0 bases, leaving 8 bases between the germline ends. The V gene's germline CDR1 is MNHNS and CDR2 SASEGT. DNA for the CDR3: TGTGCCAGCAGTGAACAGGGGCCCTCTGGAAACACCATATATTTT. Its translation is CASSEQGPSGNTIYF.

The gene calls are TRBV7-2 and TRBJ2-5; 14 nucleotides agree with TRBD2. The CDR3 contains 16 residues. Per germline, CDR1 SGHTA and CDR2 FQGNSA. After removal of 8 bases from V and 1 base from J, the junction contained 6 bases not matched to a gene. The CDR3 loop is CASGKGLAGGQETQYF. For the CDR3, the DNA is TGTGCCAGCGGGAAAGGACTAGCGGGGGGCCAAGAGACCCAGTACTTC.

The V gene is TRBV29-1, the J gene TRBJ2-5, with 12 positions matching TRBD2. The CDR3 length is 12 residues. After removal of 3 bases from V and 13 bases from J, the junction contained 6 bases not matched to a gene. CDR1 is SQVTM, CDR2 ANQGSEA, per germline. This CDR3 is CSVETSGGSLYF. The CDR3 region has the DNA TGCAGCGTTGAGACTAGCGGGGGATCTCTGTACTTC.

This chain connects TRBV11-2 to TRBJ1-3; no reliable D call. Deletions cut 1 base from V and 0 bases from J, with 10 bases between. Germline-derived CDR1 and CDR2 are SGHAT and FQNNGV. The CDR3 consists of 16 residues. CDR3 sequence: CASSLARRASGNTIYF. DNA of the CDR3: TGTGCCAGCAGCTTAGCCCGGAGGGCCTCTGGAAACACCATATATTTT. The complete variable domain, with remaining parts taken from reference TRBV11-2 and TRBJ1-3, reads EAGVAQSPRYKIIEKRQSVAFWCNPISGHATLYWYQQILGQGPKLLIQFQNNGVVDDSQLPKDRFSAERLKGVDSTLKIQPAKLEDSAVYLCASSLARRASGNTIYFGEGSWLTVV.

The chain links TRBV2 to TRBJ2-1; the D is unclear. Trimming left V 3 bases short and J 4 bases short, with 7 bases between. CDR3 length: 13 amino acids. Germline CDR1 SNHLY, CDR2 FYNNEI. CDR3 in amino acids: CASSETRYNEQFF. As DNA, the CDR3 is TGTGCCAGCAGTGAGACACGGTACAATGAGCAGTTCTTC. Complete variable domain (other parts from reference TRBV2 and TRBJ2-1): EPEVTQTPSHQVTQMGQEVILRCVPISNHLYFYWYRQILGQKVEFLVSFYNNEISEKSEIFDDQFSVERPDGSNFTLKIRSTKLEDSAMYFCASSETRYNEQFFGPGTRLTVL.

The CDR3 nucleotides are TGTGCCAGCGGGGACAGCCAAGAGACCCAGTACTTC. Translation: CASGDSQETQYF. The chain is built from TRBV18 and TRBJ2-5; 7 bases align to TRBD1. The CDR3 consists of 12 residues. The junction had 1 base not matched to a gene; V was cut back by 8 bases and J by 1 base. Germline loops: CDR1 KGHSH, CDR2 LQKENI.

This chain joins TRBV29-1 and TRBJ1-2, with TRBD1 matching 9 bases. The J segment lost 8 bases and the V segment lost 7 bases, leaving 17 bases of the junction unmatched. The CDR3 is 15 residues long. CDR1 and CDR2 from the germline V gene are SQVTM and ANQGSEA. CDR3 sequence reads: CSAPLLTGGKEGYTF. CDR3 bases: TGCAGCGCCCCGCTTTTGACAGGGGGTAAAGAGGGCTACACCTTC.